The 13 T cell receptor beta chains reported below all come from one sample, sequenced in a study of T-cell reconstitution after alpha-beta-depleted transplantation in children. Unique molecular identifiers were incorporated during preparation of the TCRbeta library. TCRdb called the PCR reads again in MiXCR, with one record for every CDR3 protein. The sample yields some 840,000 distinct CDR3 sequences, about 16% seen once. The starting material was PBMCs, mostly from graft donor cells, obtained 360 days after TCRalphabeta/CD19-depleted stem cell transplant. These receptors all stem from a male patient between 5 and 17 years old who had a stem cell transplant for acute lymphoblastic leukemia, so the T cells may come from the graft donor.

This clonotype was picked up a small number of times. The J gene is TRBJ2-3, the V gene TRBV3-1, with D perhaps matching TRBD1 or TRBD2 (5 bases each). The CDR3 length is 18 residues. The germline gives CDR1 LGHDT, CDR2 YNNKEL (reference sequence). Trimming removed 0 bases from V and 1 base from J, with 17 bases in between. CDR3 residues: CASSQDRGAGSGTDTQYF. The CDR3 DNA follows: TGTGCCAGCAGCCAAGATCGAGGGGCAGGGAGTGGCACAGATACGCAGTATTTT.

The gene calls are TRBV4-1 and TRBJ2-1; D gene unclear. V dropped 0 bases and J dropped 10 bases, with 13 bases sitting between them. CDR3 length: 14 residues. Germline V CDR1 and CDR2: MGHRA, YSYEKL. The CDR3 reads CASSQDDVALEQFF. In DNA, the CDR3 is TGCGCCAGCAGCCAAGATGACGTAGCCTTAGAGCAGTTCTTC.

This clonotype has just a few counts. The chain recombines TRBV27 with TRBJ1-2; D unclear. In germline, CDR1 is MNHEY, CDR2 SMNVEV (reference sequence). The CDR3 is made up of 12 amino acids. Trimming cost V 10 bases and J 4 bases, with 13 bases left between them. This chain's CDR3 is CATSLGVYGYTF. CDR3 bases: TGTGCCACCTCCTTGGGAGTCTATGGCTACACCTTC.

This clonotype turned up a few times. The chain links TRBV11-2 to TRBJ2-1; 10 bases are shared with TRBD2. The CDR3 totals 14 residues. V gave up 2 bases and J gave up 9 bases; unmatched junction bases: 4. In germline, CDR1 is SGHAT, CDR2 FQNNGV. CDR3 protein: CASSLKLAGFEQFF. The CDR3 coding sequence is TGTGCCAGCAGCTTAAAACTAGCGGGATTTGAGCAGTTCTTC.

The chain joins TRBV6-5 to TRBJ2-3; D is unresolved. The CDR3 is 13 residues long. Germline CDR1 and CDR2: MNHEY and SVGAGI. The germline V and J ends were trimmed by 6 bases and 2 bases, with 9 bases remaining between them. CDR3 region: CASRYDTTDTQYF. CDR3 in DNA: TGTGCCAGCAGATACGACACCACAGATACGCAGTATTTT.

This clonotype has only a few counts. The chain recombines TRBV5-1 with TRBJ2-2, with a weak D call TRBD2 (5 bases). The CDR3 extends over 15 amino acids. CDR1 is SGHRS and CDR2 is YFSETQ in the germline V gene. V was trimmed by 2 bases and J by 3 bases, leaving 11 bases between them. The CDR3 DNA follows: TGCGCCAGCAGCTTCGCGACTATTGACACCGGGGAGCTGTTTTTT. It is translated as CASSFATIDTGELFF.

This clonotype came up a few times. The CDR3 loop reads CASSSGQISTEAFF. CDR3 bases: TGTGCCAGCAGCTCTGGACAAATCTCCACTGAAGCTTTCTTT. The rearrangement joins TRBV7-9 to TRBJ1-1; D possibly corresponds to TRBD1 (5 bases). The germline CDR1 and CDR2 sequences are SEHNR and FQNEAQ (reference sequence). V lost 4 bases, J lost 4 bases, and 13 bases lay in between. The CDR3 runs to 14 residues.

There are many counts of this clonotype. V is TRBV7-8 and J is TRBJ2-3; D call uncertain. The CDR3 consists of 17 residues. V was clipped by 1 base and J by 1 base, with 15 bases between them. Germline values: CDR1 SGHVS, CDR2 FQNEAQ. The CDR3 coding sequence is TGTGCCAGCAGCTTAGGACCAGGAGCCAACTGCACAGATACGCAGTATTTT. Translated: CASSLGPGANCTDTQYF.

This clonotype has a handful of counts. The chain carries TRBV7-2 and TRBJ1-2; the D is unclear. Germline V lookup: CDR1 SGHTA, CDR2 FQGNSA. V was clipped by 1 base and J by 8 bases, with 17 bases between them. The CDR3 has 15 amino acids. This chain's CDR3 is CASSLEALSPSGYTF. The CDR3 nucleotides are TGTGCCAGCAGCTTAGAGGCACTAAGCCCGAGCGGCTACACCTTC.

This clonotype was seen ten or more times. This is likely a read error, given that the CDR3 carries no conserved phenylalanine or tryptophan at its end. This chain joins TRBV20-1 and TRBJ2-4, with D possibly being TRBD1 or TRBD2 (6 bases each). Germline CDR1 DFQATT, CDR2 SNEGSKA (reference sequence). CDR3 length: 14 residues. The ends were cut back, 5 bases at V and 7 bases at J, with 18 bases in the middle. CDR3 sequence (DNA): TGCAGTGCTCCGAAGGGTGGGGGGCGGAACATTCAGTACCTC. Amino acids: CSAPKGGGRNIQYL.

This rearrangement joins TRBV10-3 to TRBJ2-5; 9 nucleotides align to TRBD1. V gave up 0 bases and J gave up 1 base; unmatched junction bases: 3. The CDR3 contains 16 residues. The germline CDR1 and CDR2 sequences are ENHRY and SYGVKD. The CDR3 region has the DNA TGTGCCATCAGTGAGTCGACAGGGGGATCCCAAGAGACCCAGTACTTC. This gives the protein CAISESTGGSQETQYF.

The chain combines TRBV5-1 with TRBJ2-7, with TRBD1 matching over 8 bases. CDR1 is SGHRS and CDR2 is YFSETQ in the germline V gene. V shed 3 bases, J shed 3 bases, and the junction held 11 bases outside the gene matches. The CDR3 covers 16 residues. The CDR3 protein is CASSWRGQGLLYEQYF. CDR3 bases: TGCGCCAGCAGCTGGAGAGGACAGGGACTTCTCTACGAGCAGTACTTC.

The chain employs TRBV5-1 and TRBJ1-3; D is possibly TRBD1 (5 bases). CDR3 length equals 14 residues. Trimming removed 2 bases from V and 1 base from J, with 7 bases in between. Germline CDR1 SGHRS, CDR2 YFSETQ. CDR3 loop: CASSFPGSGNTIYF. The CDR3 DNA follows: TGCGCCAGCAGCTTTCCAGGGTCTGGAAACACCATATATTTT.